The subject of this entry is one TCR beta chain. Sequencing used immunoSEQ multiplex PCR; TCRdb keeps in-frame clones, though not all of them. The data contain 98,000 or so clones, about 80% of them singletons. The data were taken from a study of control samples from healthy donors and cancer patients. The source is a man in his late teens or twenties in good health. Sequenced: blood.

The CDR3 sequence is CASSFEGSSYNEQFF. The CDR3 DNA sequence: TGTGCCAGCAGCTTTGAGGGTTCCTCCTACAATGAGCAGTTCTTC. The chain couples TRBV5-5 to TRBJ2-1; possible D gene TRBD2, 5 bases. V was pared by 2 bases and J by 0 bases, with 9 bases between. The CDR3 is made up of 15 amino acids. The germline CDR1 and CDR2 sequences are SGHKS and YYEKEE (reference sequence). Full variable domain (remainder filled in from reference TRBV5-5 and TRBJ2-1): DAGVTQSPTHLIKTRGQQVTLRCSPISGHKSVSWYQQVLGQGPQFIFQYYEKEERGRGNFPDRFSARQFPNYSSELNVNALLLGDSALYLCASSFEGSSYNEQFFGPGTRLTVL.